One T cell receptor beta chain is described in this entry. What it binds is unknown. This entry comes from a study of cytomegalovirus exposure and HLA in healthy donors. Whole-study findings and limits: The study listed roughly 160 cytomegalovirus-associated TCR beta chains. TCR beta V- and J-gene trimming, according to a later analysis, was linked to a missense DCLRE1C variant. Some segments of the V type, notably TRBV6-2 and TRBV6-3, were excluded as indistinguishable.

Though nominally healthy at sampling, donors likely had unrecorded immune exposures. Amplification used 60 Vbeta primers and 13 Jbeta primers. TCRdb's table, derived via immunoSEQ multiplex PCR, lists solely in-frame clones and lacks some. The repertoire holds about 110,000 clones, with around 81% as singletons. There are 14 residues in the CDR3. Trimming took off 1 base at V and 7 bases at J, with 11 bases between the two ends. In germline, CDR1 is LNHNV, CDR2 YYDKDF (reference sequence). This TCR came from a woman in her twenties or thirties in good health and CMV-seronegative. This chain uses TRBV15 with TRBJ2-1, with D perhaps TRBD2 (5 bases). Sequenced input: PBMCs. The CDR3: CATSRGGSGNEQFF. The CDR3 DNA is TGTGCCACCAGCAGAGGTGGCTCGGGGAATGAGCAGTTCTTC.